This TCR beta chain is from a study of blood T cell repertoires in COVID-19. Study-wide background: Collection of acute and convalescent COVID-19 samples took place in the United States, Italy and Spain. In each case, the material was cDNA or gDNA derived from T cells, B-cell-depleted T cells, or PBMCs.

The CDR3 length is 13 residues. Trimming cost V 3 bases and J 8 bases, with 16 bases left between them. Germline loops: CDR1 SQVTM, CDR2 ANQGSEA. As originally analysed: Estimated nucleated cell counts came from reference gene primer amplification. Assay used: immunoSEQ multiplex PCR; TCRdb lists only in-frame clones, some missing. V, J and clone size are those of that table, while D and trimming were read from the DNA. The table includes roughly 100,000 clones, 85% detected once. The chain uses TRBV29-1 and TRBJ1-1; D gene uncertain. The sample taken for sequencing was peripheral blood. The sequence came from a woman aged 70-85 years with active or convalescent COVID-19. The CDR3: CSVEGRQRFEAFF. The DNA of the CDR3 is TGCAGCGTTGAGGGGAGGCAAAGGTTCGAAGCTTTCTTT.